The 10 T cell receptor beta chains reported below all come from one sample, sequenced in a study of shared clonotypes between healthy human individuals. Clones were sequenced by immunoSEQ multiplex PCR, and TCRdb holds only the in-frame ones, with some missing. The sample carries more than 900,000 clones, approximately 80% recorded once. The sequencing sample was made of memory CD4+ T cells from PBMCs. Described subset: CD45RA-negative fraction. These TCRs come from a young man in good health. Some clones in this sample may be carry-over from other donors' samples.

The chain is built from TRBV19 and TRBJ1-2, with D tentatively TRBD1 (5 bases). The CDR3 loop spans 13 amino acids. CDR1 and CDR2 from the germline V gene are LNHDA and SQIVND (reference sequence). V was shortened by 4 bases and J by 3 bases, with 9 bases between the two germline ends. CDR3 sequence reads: CASSRTRDYGYTF. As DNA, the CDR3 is TGTGCCAGTAGTAGGACCAGGGACTATGGCTACACCTTC.

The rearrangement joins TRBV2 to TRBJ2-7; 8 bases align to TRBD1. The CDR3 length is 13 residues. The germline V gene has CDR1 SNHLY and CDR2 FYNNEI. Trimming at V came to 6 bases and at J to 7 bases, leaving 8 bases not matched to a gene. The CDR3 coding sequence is TGTGCCAGCAGCGGACAGGGTCTGCGGGAGCAGTACTTC. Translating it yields CASSGQGLREQYF.

As DNA, the CDR3 is TGTGCCAGCACTAGCGGGACTCGTGAGCAGTACTTC. Translating it yields CASTSGTREQYF. V is TRBV28 and J is TRBJ2-7; 9 bases map to TRBD2. The V segment lost 7 bases and the J segment 7 bases; nucleotides outside the gene matches: 5. This CDR3 region has 12 residues. The germline V gene encodes CDR1 MDHEN and CDR2 SYDVKM.

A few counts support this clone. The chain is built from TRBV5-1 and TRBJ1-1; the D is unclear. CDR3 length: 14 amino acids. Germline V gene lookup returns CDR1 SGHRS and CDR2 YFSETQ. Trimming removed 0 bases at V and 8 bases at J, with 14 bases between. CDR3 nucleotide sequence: TGCGCCAGCAGCTTGGATCCACAGCCGGAGGAAGCTTTCTTT. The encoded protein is CASSLDPQPEEAFF.

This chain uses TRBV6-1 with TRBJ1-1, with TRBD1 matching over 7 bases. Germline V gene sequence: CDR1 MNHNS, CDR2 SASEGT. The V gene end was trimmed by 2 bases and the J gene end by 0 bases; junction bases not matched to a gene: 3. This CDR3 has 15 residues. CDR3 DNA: TGTGCCAGCAGTGAATACGGACAGGTGAACACTGAAGCTTTCTTT. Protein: CASSEYGQVNTEAFF.

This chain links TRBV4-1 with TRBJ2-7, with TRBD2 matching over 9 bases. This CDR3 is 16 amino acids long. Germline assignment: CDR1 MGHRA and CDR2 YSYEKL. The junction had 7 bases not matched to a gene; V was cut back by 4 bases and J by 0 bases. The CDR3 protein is CASSLGGREGSYEQYF. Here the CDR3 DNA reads TGCGCCAGCAGCCTAGGGGGGCGGGAGGGCTCCTACGAGCAGTACTTC.

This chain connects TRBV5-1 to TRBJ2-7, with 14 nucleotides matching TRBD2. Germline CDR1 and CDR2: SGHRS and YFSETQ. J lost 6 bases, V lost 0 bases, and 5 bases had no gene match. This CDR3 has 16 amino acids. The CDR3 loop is CASSLAPGTSGSEQYF. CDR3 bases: TGCGCCAGCAGCTTGGCCCCCGGGACTAGCGGGAGCGAGCAGTACTTC.

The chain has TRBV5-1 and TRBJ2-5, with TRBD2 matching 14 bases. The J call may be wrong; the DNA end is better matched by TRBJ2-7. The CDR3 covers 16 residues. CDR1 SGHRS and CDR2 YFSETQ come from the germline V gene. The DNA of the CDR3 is TGCGCCAGCAGCGCCGGACTAGCGGGAGGACCCTACGAGCAGTACTTC. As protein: CASSAGLAGGPYEQYF.

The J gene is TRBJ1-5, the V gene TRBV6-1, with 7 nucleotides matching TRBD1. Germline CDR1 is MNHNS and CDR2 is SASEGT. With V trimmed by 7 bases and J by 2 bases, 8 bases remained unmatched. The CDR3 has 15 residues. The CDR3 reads CASINRGRGNQPQHF. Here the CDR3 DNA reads TGTGCCAGCATTAACAGGGGAAGAGGCAATCAGCCCCAGCATTTT.

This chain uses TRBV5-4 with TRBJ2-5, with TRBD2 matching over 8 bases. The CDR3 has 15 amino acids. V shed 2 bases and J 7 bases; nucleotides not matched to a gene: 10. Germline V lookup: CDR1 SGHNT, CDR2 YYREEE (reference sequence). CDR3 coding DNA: TGTGCCAGCAGCTTCACAGCGGGAGAAACAGGGACCCAGTACTTC. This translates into CASSFTAGETGTQYF.